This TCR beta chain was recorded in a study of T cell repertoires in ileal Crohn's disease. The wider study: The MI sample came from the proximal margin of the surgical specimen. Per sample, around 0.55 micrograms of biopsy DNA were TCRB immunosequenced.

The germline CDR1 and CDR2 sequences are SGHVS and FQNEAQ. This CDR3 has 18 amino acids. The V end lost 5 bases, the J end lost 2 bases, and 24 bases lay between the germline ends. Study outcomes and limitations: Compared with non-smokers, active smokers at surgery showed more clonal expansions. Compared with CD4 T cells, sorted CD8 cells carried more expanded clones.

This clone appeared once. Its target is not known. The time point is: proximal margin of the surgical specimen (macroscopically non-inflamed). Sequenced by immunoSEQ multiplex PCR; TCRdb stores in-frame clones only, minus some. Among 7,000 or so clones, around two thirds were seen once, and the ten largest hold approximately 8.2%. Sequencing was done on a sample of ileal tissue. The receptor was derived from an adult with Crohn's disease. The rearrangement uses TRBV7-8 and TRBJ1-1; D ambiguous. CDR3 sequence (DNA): TGTGCCAGCAGCCCTAGCATTTGGGGTCGGGGTGTAAACACTGAAGCTTTCTTT. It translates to CASSPSIWGRGVNTEAFF. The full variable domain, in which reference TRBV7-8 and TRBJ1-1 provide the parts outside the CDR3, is GAGVSQSPRYKVAKRGQDVALRCDPISGHVSLFWYQQALGQGPEFLTYFQNEAQLDKSGLPSDRFFAERPEGSVSTLKIQRTQQEDSAVYLCASSPSIWGRGVNTEAFFGQGTRLTVV.